This T cell receptor (beta chain) was obtained from a study of cytomegalovirus exposure and HLA in healthy donors. Findings and caveats of the study: The study put 150 or so TCR beta chains on its list as cytomegalovirus-associated. An analysis was carried out at a later point. It showed that HLA-associated TCR beta chains were more clonally expanded than equally common non-associated chains. For most TCR sequences rarity was the rule, although some public TCRs occurred in many donors.

PCR primers comprised 60 Vbeta and 13 Jbeta primers. Profiled with immunoSEQ multiplex PCR; TCRdb holds only in-frame clones, not every one. The table shows hundreds of thousands of clones, with around 76% occurring only once. Comment on this clone: Its antigen is not known.

The V gene lost 1 base and the J gene lost 5 bases, with 17 bases spanning the gap. There are 16 residues in the CDR3. Germline loops: CDR1 SEHNR, CDR2 FQNEAQ (reference sequence). Sequencing was performed on PBMCs. This clonotype was obtained from a middle-aged man in good health and CMV-seropositive. This sequence joins TRBV7-9 and TRBJ1-1, with D possibly TRBD1 on 6 matching bases. The CDR3 sequence: CASSLDRQGRLTEAFF. DNA for the CDR3: TGTGCCAGCAGCTTAGATAGGCAGGGGAGATTAACTGAAGCTTTCTTT.